The 20 T cell receptor beta chains below were found in one sample sequenced in a study of identical twins. MiXCR, applied by TCRdb to the 5' RACE reads, yields one record per CDR3 protein. The table records approximately 630,000 distinct CDR3 sequences, about 7.6% of them present only once. The sample was also reused in another study, on yellow fever vaccine responses in identical twins.

The sequencing input was PBMCs. These receptors came from a woman under 30 in good health.

This chain joins TRBV10-1 and TRBJ2-2, with a tentative D call TRBD2 (6 bases). The CDR3 loop spans 16 amino acids. The germline gives CDR1 WNHNN, CDR2 SYGVQD (reference sequence). The V end lost 3 bases, the J end lost 4 bases, and 15 bases lay between the germline ends. The CDR3 DNA follows: TGCGCCAGCAGTGATTCGGGAATTAGCGGCACCGGGGAGCTGTTTTTT. Its translation is CASSDSGISGTGELFF.

This sequence joins TRBV7-9 and TRBJ2-7; 9 nucleotides agree with TRBD1. Germline-derived CDR1 and CDR2 are SEHNR and FQNEAQ (reference sequence). This CDR3 contains 15 residues. Trimming cost V 6 bases and J 3 bases; bases outside gene matches: 9. CDR3 sequence: CASRSGGQGRYEQYF. In DNA, the CDR3 is TGTGCCAGCAGATCCGGGGGACAGGGACGCTACGAGCAGTACTTC.

Many counts were recorded for this clonotype. V and J are TRBV5-1 and TRBJ1-1, with D possibly being TRBD1 (6 bases). In germline, CDR1 is SGHRS, CDR2 YFSETQ. This CDR3 has 14 amino acids. Trimming pared 3 bases from V and 1 base from J, leaving 10 bases between. The CDR3 sequence is CASSSRGWNTEAFF. CDR3 bases: TGCGCCAGCAGCTCCAGGGGATGGAACACTGAAGCTTTCTTT.

This clonotype turned up a few times. The V call is TRBV2, the J call TRBJ2-5; the D gene could be TRBD1 or TRBD2 (5 bases each). V dropped 8 bases and J dropped 5 bases, with 9 bases sitting between them. The CDR3 length is 11 residues. Germline V gene data show CDR1 as SNHLY and CDR2 as FYNNEI. CDR3: CASARGETQYF. CDR3 DNA: TGTGCCAGCGCCCGGGGCGAGACCCAGTACTTC.

The V gene is TRBV5-1, the J gene TRBJ2-1, with D tentatively TRBD2 (6 bases). The CDR3 is made up of 14 amino acids. Germline CDR1 SGHRS, CDR2 YFSETQ. Trimming pared 0 bases from V and 8 bases from J, leaving 12 bases between. The CDR3 protein is CASSLETSFDEQFF. The CDR3 coding sequence is TGCGCCAGCAGCTTGGAAACTAGCTTTGATGAGCAGTTCTTC.

This clonotype was observed a few times. The gene calls are TRBV2 and TRBJ2-4, with D maybe TRBD1 (6 bases). V gave up 4 bases and J gave up 3 bases, with 10 bases separating them. Germline V gene sequence: CDR1 SNHLY, CDR2 FYNNEI. The CDR3 covers 14 residues. The CDR3: CASSGAGVKNIQYF. In DNA, the CDR3 is TGTGCCAGCAGTGGGGCAGGGGTCAAAAACATTCAGTACTTC.

CDR3 region: CSARPPGRAVYNEQFF. The CDR3, as DNA: TGCAGTGCTAGGCCTCCCGGGAGAGCTGTCTACAATGAGCAGTTCTTC. The rearrangement joins TRBV20-1 to TRBJ2-1; possibly TRBD2 for D (6 bases). The germline gives CDR1 DFQATT, CDR2 SNEGSKA (reference sequence). The ends were cut back, 3 bases at V and 3 bases at J, with 18 bases in the middle. The CDR3 has 16 amino acids.

Only a few counts were recorded for this clonotype. This chain connects TRBV15 to TRBJ2-1, with 12 positions matching TRBD1. This CDR3 comprises 16 residues. V gave up 5 bases and J gave up 7 bases; unmatched junction bases: 9. CDR1 LNHNV and CDR2 YYDKDF come from the germline V gene (reference sequence). Here the CDR3 DNA reads TGTGCCACCAGCGGGACGGGACAGGGGGCGAATAATGAGCAGTTCTTC. Residues: CATSGTGQGANNEQFF.

The rearrangement joins TRBV6-1 to TRBJ1-1, with D uncertain. CDR1 is MNHNS and CDR2 is SASEGT in the germline V gene. V lost 6 bases, J lost 1 base, and 15 bases lay in between. The length of the CDR3 is 15 residues. CDR3 sequence: CASRALTAGNTEAFF. The CDR3, as DNA: TGTGCCAGCAGGGCCCTGACGGCAGGGAACACTGAAGCTTTCTTT.

This chain links TRBV25-1 with TRBJ2-7, with 8 bases fitting TRBD2. This CDR3 is 14 amino acids long. Germline CDR1 is MGHDK and CDR2 is SYGVNS. V shed 6 bases and J 2 bases; nucleotides not matched to a gene: 6. The CDR3, as DNA: TGTGCCAGCAGAACGGGAGGGCCGCCCTACGAGCAGTACTTC. Translated: CASRTGGPPYEQYF.

This clonotype occurred a few times. The CDR3 loop is CASRPNRSAYEQYF. The CDR3 DNA sequence: TGTGCCAGCAGACCCAACCGGTCTGCCTACGAGCAGTACTTC. The gene calls are TRBV11-2 and TRBJ2-7; no firm D call. The CDR3 consists of 14 residues. Germline assignment: CDR1 SGHAT and CDR2 FQNNGV. The germline V and J ends were trimmed by 6 bases and 2 bases, with 14 bases remaining between them.

V is TRBV10-3 and J is TRBJ2-7, with TRBD2 matching 7 bases. The CDR3 has 15 amino acids. J gave up 3 bases and V 2 bases, and 7 bases lay outside the gene matches. In germline, CDR1 is ENHRY, CDR2 SYGVKD. The CDR3 nucleotides read TGTGCCATCAGTGAGGGCGGGAGCGTGATCTACGAGCAGTACTTC. This encodes CAISEGGSVIYEQYF.

Here the CDR3 reads CTCSSPRVGYRLVSYEQYF. In DNA form, the CDR3 reads TGTACCTGCAGTTCCCCCCGGGTAGGCTACCGATTGGTGTCCTACGAGCAGTACTTC. The rearrangement joins TRBV12-3 or TRBV12-4 to TRBJ2-7; D remains unclear. This CDR3 spans 19 amino acids.

This clonotype turned up a few times. V usage is TRBV15 and J usage is TRBJ2-1; 13 nucleotides align to TRBD2. The V gene end was trimmed by 0 bases and the J gene end by 6 bases; junction bases not matched to a gene: 5. The CDR3 sequence is 17 residues long. CDR1 and CDR2 from the germline V gene are LNHNV and YYDKDF (reference sequence). CDR3 in amino acids: CATSREFGTSGINEQFF. The CDR3 nucleotides read TGTGCCACCAGCAGAGAGTTCGGGACTAGCGGGATCAATGAGCAGTTCTTC. Full variable domain (missing parts from reference TRBV15 and TRBJ2-1): DAMVIQNPRYQVTQFGKPVTLSCSQTLNHNVMYWYQQKSSQAPKLLFHYYDKDFNNEADTPDNFQSRRPNTSFCFLDIRSPGLGDTAMYLCATSREFGTSGINEQFFGPGTRLTVL.

This clonotype was counted only a few times. The chain joins TRBV20-1 to TRBJ2-5, with D unclear. The CDR3 is made up of 13 amino acids. V was cut by 2 bases and J by 0 bases, with 7 bases left in between. Germline CDR1 and CDR2: DFQATT and SNEGSKA (reference sequence). CDR3: CSARQENQETQYF. The CDR3 nucleotides read TGCAGTGCTAGACAGGAGAACCAAGAGACCCAGTACTTC.

This clonotype was seen a few times. V and J are TRBV18 and TRBJ2-7, with a possible D match to TRBD2 (6 bases). This CDR3 contains 17 residues. With 0 bases removed from V and 3 bases from J, the gap between germline ends came to 18 bases. The germline gives CDR1 KGHSH, CDR2 LQKENI. The CDR3 DNA reads as TGTGCCAGCTCACCACCCCGCGGAGGCGGGGAAATCTACGAGCAGTACTTC. Protein: CASSPPRGGGEIYEQYF. Full variable domain (remainder filled in from reference TRBV18 and TRBJ2-7): NAGVMQNPRHLVRRRGQEARLRCSPMKGHSHVYWYRQLPEEGLKFMVYLQKENIIDESGMPKERFSAEFPKEGPSILRIQQVVRGDSAAYFCASSPPRGGGEIYEQYFGPGTRLTVT.

This clonotype has ten or more counts. This chain uses TRBV20-1 with TRBJ2-7; no clear D. Germline V gene lookup returns CDR1 DFQATT and CDR2 SNEGSKA (reference sequence). The V end lost 5 bases, the J end lost 4 bases, and 18 bases lay between the germline ends. The CDR3 length is 14 residues. CDR3 in amino acids: CSAFEAGQRYEQYV. The CDR3 coding sequence is TGCAGTGCTTTCGAGGCAGGTCAGCGATACGAGCAGTACGTC.

This clonotype was seen many times. The chain employs TRBV4-2 and TRBJ2-1; a weak D match, TRBD2 (5 bases). This CDR3 region has 13 residues. Deletions cut 4 bases from V and 7 bases from J, with 11 bases between. Germline V gene sequence: CDR1 LGHNA, CDR2 YNFKEQ. The CDR3 nucleotides are TGTGCCAGCAGCCTTCAAGGGAGTAATGAGCAGTTCTTC. Translating gives CASSLQGSNEQFF.

Many counts were recorded for this clonotype. V usage is TRBV4-1 and J usage is TRBJ2-7, with D unresolved. The V end was cut by 3 bases, the J end by 2 bases, with 11 bases between. This CDR3 comprises 14 residues. Germline CDR1 is MGHRA and CDR2 is YSYEKL. The CDR3 DNA sequence: TGCGCCAGCAGCCACCTGGCAGGAGCCTACGAGCAGTACGTC. This encodes CASSHLAGAYEQYV.

This clonotype was counted at least ten times. CDR3 in amino acids: CASLRDSPYNEQFF. In DNA, the CDR3 is TGTGCCAGCTTGAGAGACAGCCCTTACAATGAGCAGTTCTTC. V is TRBV12-3 or TRBV12-4 and J is TRBJ2-1; D perhaps matches TRBD1 (5 bases). The germline V and J ends were trimmed by 8 bases and 4 bases, with 15 bases remaining between them. The CDR3 consists of 14 residues.